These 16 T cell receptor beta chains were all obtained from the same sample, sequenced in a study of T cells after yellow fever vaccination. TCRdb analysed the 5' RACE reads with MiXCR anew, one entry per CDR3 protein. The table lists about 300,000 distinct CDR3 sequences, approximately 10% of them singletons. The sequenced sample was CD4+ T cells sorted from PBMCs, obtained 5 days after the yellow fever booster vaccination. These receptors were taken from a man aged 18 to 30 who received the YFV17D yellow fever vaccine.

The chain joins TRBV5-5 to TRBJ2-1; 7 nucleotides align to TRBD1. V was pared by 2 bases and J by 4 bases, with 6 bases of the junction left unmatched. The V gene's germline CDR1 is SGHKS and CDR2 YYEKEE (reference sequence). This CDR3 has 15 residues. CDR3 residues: CASSFSGTAYNEQFF. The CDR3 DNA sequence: TGTGCCAGCAGCTTTTCCGGGACAGCTTACAATGAGCAGTTCTTC.

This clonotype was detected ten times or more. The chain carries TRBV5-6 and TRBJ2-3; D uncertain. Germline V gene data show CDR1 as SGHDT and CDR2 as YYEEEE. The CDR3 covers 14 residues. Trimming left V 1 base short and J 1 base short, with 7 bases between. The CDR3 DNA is TGTGCCAGCAGCTTGAGTCCCCGCACAGATACGCAGTATTTT. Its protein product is CASSLSPRTDTQYF.

The CDR3 DNA reads TGCGCCAGCAGCTCTCGGGACAGGGACTACAATGAGCAGTTCTTC. As protein: CASSSRDRDYNEQFF. The chain combines TRBV5-1 with TRBJ2-1; 9 positions agree with TRBD1. The CDR3 is 15 residues long. Germline lookup yields CDR1 SGHRS and CDR2 YFSETQ. V lost 3 bases and J lost 3; bases outside the gene matches: 4.

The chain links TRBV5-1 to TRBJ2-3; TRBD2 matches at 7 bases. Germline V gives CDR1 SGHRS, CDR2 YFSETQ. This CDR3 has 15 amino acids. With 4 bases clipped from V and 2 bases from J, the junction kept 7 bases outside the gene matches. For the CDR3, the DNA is TGCGCCAGCAGCACGACAGCGGGAACCACAGATACGCAGTATTTT. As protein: CASSTTAGTTDTQYF. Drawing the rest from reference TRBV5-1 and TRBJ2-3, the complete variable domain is KAGVTQTPRYLIKTRGQQVTLSCSPISGHRSVSWYQQTPGQGLQFLFEYFSETQRNKGNFPGRFSGRQFSNSRSEMNVSTLELGDSALYLCASSTTAGTTDTQYFGPGTRLTVL.

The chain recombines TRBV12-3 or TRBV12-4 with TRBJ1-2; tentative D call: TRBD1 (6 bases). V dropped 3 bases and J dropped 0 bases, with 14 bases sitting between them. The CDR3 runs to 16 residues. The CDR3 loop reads CASSFSSGATNYGYTF. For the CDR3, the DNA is TGTGCCAGCAGTTTCTCGTCAGGGGCGACTAACTATGGCTACACCTTC.

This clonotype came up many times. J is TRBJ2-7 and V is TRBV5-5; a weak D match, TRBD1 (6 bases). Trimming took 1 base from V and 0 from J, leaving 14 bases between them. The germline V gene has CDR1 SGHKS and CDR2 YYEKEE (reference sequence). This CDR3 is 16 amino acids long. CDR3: CASSLSLGAHSYEQYF. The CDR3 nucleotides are TGTGCCAGCAGCTTGTCTCTGGGGGCCCACTCCTACGAGCAGTACTTC.

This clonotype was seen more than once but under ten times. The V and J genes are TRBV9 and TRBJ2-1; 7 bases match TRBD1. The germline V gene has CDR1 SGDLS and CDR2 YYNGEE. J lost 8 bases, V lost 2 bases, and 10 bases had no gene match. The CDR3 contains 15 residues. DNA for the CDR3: TGTGCCAGCAGCGTCGAGGACAGGATGTTTGATGAGCAGTTCTTC. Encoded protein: CASSVEDRMFDEQFF.

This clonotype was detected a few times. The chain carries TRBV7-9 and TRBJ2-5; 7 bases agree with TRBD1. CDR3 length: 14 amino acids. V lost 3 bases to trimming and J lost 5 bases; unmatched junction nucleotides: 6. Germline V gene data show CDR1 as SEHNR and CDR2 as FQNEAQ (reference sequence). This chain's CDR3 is CASSFLQGWETQYF. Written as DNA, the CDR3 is TGTGCCAGCAGCTTCTTACAGGGGTGGGAGACCCAGTACTTC.

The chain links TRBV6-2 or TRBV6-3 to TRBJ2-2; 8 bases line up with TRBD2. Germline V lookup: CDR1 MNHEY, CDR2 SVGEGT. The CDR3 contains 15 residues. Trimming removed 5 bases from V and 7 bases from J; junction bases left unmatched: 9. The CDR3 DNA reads TGTGCCAGCAGTCCCCAGCGGGGGCTGAGCGGGGAGCTGTTTTTT. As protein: CASSPQRGLSGELFF.

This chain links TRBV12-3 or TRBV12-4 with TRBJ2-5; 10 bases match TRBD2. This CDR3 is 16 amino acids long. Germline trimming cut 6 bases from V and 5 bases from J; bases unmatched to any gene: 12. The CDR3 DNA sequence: TGTGCCAGCAGGGGGGCTAGCGGGGGTTTGGAGGAGACCCAGTACTTC. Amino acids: CASRGASGGLEETQYF.

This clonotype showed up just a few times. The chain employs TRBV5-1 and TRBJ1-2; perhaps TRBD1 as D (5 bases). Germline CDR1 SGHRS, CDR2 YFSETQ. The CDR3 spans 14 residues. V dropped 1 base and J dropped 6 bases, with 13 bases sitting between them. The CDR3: CASSLKGAIDGYTF. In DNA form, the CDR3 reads TGCGCCAGCAGCTTGAAAGGGGCCATCGATGGCTACACCTTC.

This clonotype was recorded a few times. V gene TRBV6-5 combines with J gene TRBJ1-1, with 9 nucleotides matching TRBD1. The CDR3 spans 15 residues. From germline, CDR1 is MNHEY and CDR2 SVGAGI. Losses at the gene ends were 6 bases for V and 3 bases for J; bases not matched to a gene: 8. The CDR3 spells CASRAWGQGDTEAFF. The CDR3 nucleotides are TGTGCCAGCAGAGCTTGGGGACAGGGTGACACTGAAGCTTTCTTT.

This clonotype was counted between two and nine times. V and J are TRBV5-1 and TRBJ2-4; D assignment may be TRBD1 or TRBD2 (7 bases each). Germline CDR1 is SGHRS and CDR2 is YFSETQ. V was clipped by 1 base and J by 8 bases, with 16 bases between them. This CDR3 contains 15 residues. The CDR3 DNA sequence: TGCGCCAGCAGCTTGAGTCAGGGGGGGATGGACATTCAGTACTTC. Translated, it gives CASSLSQGGMDIQYF.

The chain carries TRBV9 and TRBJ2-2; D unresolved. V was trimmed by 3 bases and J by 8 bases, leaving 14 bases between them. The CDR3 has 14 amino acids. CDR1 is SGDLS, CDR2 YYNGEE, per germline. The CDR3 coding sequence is TGTGCCAGCAGCGAAAGGTCCCAAGAAGGGGAGCTGTTTTTT. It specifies CASSERSQEGELFF.

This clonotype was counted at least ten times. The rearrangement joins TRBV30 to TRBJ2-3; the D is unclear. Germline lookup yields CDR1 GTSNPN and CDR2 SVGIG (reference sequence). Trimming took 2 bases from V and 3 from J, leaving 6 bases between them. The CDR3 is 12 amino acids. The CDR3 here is CAWSPPTDTQYF. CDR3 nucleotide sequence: TGTGCCTGGAGTCCCCCGACAGATACGCAGTATTTT.

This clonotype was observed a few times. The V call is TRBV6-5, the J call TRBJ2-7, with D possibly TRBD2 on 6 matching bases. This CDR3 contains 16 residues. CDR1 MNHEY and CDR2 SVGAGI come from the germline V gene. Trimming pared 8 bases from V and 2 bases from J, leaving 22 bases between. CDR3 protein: CASGLEWASGPYEQYF. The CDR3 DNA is TGTGCCAGCGGTCTCGAGTGGGCGAGCGGGCCCTACGAGCAGTACTTC.